These 16 T cell receptor beta chains originate from one sample sequenced in a study of beta chain features in type 1 diabetes. cDNA synthesis used the whole RNA isolate, giving expressed TCRB sequences. The table came from immunoSEQ multiplex PCR; TCRdb's copy has only in-frame clones and leaves some out. Among 150,000 to 200,000 clones, approximately 9.9% were seen once, and the ten largest hold 2.3%. The sample was central memory CD4+ T cells from blood. All receptors derive from a woman between 18 and 30 years old in good health.

Points on this clone: The same CDR3 also results from other DNA sequences found in this sample. The chain recombines TRBV5-1 with TRBJ1-2; 11 bases map to TRBD1. CDR1 is SGHRS and CDR2 is YFSETQ in the germline V gene. The trim removed 4 bases at V and 3 bases at J, leaving 5 bases unmatched. CDR3 length: 15 residues. CDR3 nucleotides: TGCGCCAGCAGCCCGGCGGGACAGGGGGACTATGGCTACACCTTC. Translated: CASSPAGQGDYGYTF. The variable domain in full, completed from reference TRBV5-1 and TRBJ1-2, reads KAGVTQTPRYLIKTRGQQVTLSCSPISGHRSVSWYQQTPGQGLQFLFEYFSETQRNKGNFPGRFSGRQFSNSRSEMNVSTLELGDSALYLCASSPAGQGDYGYTFGSGTRLTVV.

This rearrangement joins TRBV30 to TRBJ1-6; 9 positions match TRBD1. The V segment lost 2 bases and the J segment 5 bases; nucleotides outside the gene matches: 7. Germline lookup yields CDR1 GTSNPN and CDR2 SVGIG (reference sequence). The CDR3 contains 16 residues. CDR3 nucleotide sequence: TGTGCCTGGAGTAACGATAGGGACAGGGATAATTCACCCCTCCACTTT. It yields the protein CAWSNDRDRDNSPLHF.

This clone has only a few counts. The chain couples TRBV7-8 to TRBJ1-6; the D is unclear. This CDR3 is built from 13 residues. The ends were cut back, 5 bases at V and 10 bases at J, with 12 bases in the middle. Germline V CDR1 and CDR2: SGHVS, FQNEAQ. The CDR3 loop reads CASSRDSGSPLHF. The CDR3 coding sequence is TGTGCCAGCAGCCGAGACTCGGGATCACCCCTCCACTTT.

The rearrangement uses TRBV29-1 and TRBJ2-5; 11 nucleotides agree with TRBD1. V trimming: 7 bases; J trimming: 5 bases; junction bases outside the gene matches: 3. The CDR3 consists of 12 residues. Looked up from germline, CDR1 is SQVTM and CDR2 is ANQGSEA. This CDR3 reads CSADRGRETQYF. CDR3 coding DNA: TGCAGCGCGGACAGGGGGCGGGAGACCCAGTACTTC.

In this sample, this clone turned up a few times. It may be a read error: a sequence one base away is much more abundant. The chain is built from TRBV9 and TRBJ1-1, with unresolved D. This CDR3 has 13 amino acids. Germline values: CDR1 SGDLS, CDR2 YYNGEE. The V and J ends lost 4 bases and 0 bases respectively, with 7 bases between them. This CDR3 reads CASSFDMNTEAFF. The CDR3 region has the DNA TGTGCCAGCAGCTTCGACATGAACACTGAAGCTTTCTTT.

This clone was seen a few times. The chain uses TRBV10-3 and TRBJ2-1; D may be TRBD2 (5 bases). The germline V gene encodes CDR1 ENHRY and CDR2 SYGVKD. This CDR3 is 16 amino acids long. V gave up 6 bases and J gave up 5 bases, with 20 bases separating them. For the CDR3, the DNA is TGTGCCATCAGACCCCTTTCCGGGCTAGCCAACAATGAGCAGTTCTTC. This gives the protein CAIRPLSGLANNEQFF.

This clone was seen more than once but under ten times. This sequence joins TRBV11-3 and TRBJ2-5; a weak D match, TRBD2 (5 bases). Trimming removed 8 bases at V and 1 base at J, with 11 bases between. Germline-derived CDR1 and CDR2 are SGHNT and YENEEA. The CDR3 consists of 13 residues. The CDR3 region has the DNA TGTGCCAGCGGTACTAGATCCCAAGAGACCCAGTACTTC. Amino acid sequence: CASGTRSQETQYF.

V and J are TRBV7-8 and TRBJ2-1; 8 nucleotides agree with TRBD2. V was pared by 2 bases and J by 4 bases, with 4 bases of the junction left unmatched. The CDR3 loop spans 15 amino acids. Germline V gives CDR1 SGHVS, CDR2 FQNEAQ. CDR3: CASSLRLAPYNEQFF. Written as DNA, the CDR3 is TGTGCCAGCAGCTTAAGACTAGCGCCTTACAATGAGCAGTTCTTC. Supplemented by reference TRBV7-8 and TRBJ2-1, the full variable domain reads GAGVSQSPRYKVAKRGQDVALRCDPISGHVSLFWYQQALGQGPEFLTYFQNEAQLDKSGLPSDRFFAERPEGSVSTLKIQRTQQEDSAVYLCASSLRLAPYNEQFFGPGTRLTVL.

This clone was observed a few times. The chain employs TRBV4-2 and TRBJ1-1; perhaps TRBD1 as D (6 bases). V shed 1 base and J shed 5 bases, with 14 bases lying between them. Looked up from germline, CDR1 is LGHNA and CDR2 is YNFKEQ. The CDR3 runs 15 residues. The CDR3 sequence is CASSQAQQGRTEAFF. The CDR3, as DNA: TGTGCCAGCAGCCAAGCCCAGCAGGGGAGAACTGAAGCTTTCTTT.

The table lists this clone with a few counts. J is TRBJ2-6 and V is TRBV4-1; D gene ambiguous. V lost 4 bases to trimming and J lost 1 base, with 8 bases between them. Germline assignment: CDR1 MGHRA and CDR2 YSYEKL. The CDR3 runs to 15 residues. CDR3 protein: CASSLQLSGANVLTF. CDR3 DNA: TGCGCCAGCAGCCTACAGCTGTCTGGGGCCAACGTCCTGACTTTC.

There are a few counts of this clone. Other DNA sequences from this sample encode an identical CDR3 as well. This chain uses TRBV30 with TRBJ2-2, with D unresolved. CDR1 and CDR2 (germline): GTSNPN, SVGIG (reference sequence). V lost 4 bases, J lost 0 bases, and 12 bases lay in between. This CDR3 comprises 15 residues. CDR3 amino acids: CAWMVGGTNTGELFF. CDR3 sequence (DNA): TGTGCCTGGATGGTAGGCGGAACGAACACCGGGGAGCTGTTTTTT.

This clone was picked up a small number of times. The gene calls are TRBV11-1 and TRBJ2-5, with 8 nucleotides matching TRBD1. V gave up 6 bases and J gave up 1 base; unmatched junction bases: 4. The germline gives CDR1 SGHAT, CDR2 FQDESV (reference sequence). This CDR3 is built from 14 residues. CDR3 sequence: CASRFGQGQETQYF. CDR3 bases: TGTGCCAGCAGGTTCGGACAGGGCCAAGAGACCCAGTACTTC.

This clone was counted only a few times. This chain links TRBV4-2 with TRBJ2-3; 8 bases map to TRBD2. This CDR3 region has 14 residues. V lost 4 bases and J lost 5; bases outside the gene matches: 5. Per germline, CDR1 LGHNA and CDR2 YNFKEQ. The CDR3 here is CASSRAGDQDTQYF. DNA of the CDR3: TGTGCCAGCAGCCGAGCGGGAGATCAAGATACGCAGTATTTT.

This clone came up many times. The J gene is TRBJ2-7, the V gene TRBV5-1; D is uncertain. V was shortened by 4 bases and J by 2 bases, with 10 bases between the two germline ends. The length of the CDR3 is 13 residues. Germline loops: CDR1 SGHRS, CDR2 YFSETQ. The CDR3 nucleotides read TGCGCCAGCAGCGCTGACACCGCCTACGAGCAGTACTTC. Encoded protein: CASSADTAYEQYF.

This chain connects TRBV19 to TRBJ2-7; 8 positions agree with TRBD2. CDR1 is LNHDA and CDR2 is SQIVND in the germline V gene (reference sequence). The CDR3 contains 15 residues. Trimming removed 1 base from V and 6 bases from J; junction bases left unmatched: 8. The CDR3 region has the DNA TGTGCCAGTAGTATAGGGGGTAGCGGGATCGGCGAGCAGTACTTC. Its protein product is CASSIGGSGIGEQYF.

This clone has a handful of counts. The chain links TRBV5-4 to TRBJ2-7; the match to TRBD1 covers 9 bases. This CDR3 is built from 14 residues. After removal of 5 bases from V and 3 bases from J, the junction contained 6 bases not matched to a gene. Germline CDR1 reads SGHNT; CDR2 reads YYREEE (reference sequence). CDR3 coding DNA: TGTGCCAGCAGAAACCGGGACAGGGACTACGAGCAGTACTTC. Its protein is CASRNRDRDYEQYF.